The clone carrying this TCR beta chain was detected ten times or more. Its antigen is still unknown. The data originate from a study of spatial heterogeneity in lung cancer. Overall study: Alpha-chain sequences were consistently detected less often than beta-chain sequences. Whole-study findings and limits: Beta chains had 13% to 15% coverage of tumor T cells, and alpha chains had roughly 7%. Tumor mutation counts were tracked by expanded intratumoral alpha and beta TCR counts.

TCRdb reprocessed the 5' RACE reads via MiXCR and lists one record per CDR3 protein. The data show about 5,600 distinct CDR3 sequences, approximately 8% seen once. Specified time point: sample taken at primary tumor resection. Samples came from 70 to 80 TRACERx patients with untreated early-stage lung cancer. Extraction of whole RNA from tumor, nontumor lung or frozen PBMC preceded unsorted sequencing. The clonotype was recovered from a female donor with early-stage non-small cell lung cancer. The material was lung tumor tissue, obtained at surgery.

The DNA of the CDR3 is TGTGCCATCAGTGTCCCCCGGGACAGAGCGACCGGGGAGCTGTTTTTT. It yields the protein CAISVPRDRATGELFF. V is TRBV10-3 and J is TRBJ2-2; 7 nucleotides line up with TRBD1. The CDR3 length is 16 residues. Germline V gives CDR1 ENHRY, CDR2 SYGVKD. V was clipped by 4 bases and J by 5 bases; unmatched bases: 10.